The clone carrying this TCR beta chain was detected a few times. Each TCR cDNA molecule carried a unique molecular identifier. MiXCR, applied by TCRdb to the 5' RACE reads, yields one record per CDR3 protein. The table records 20,000 to 25,000 distinct CDR3 sequences, 6.9% of them present only once. Time point defined: sample taken at primary tumor resection. The sequenced material consisted of unsorted whole RNA from tumor, nontumor lung or frozen PBMC. A total of roughly 72 untreated early-stage non-small cell lung cancer patients served as donors. The data are from a study of spatial heterogeneity in lung cancer. For the study at large: More than eight raw reads, on average, carried each unique TCR and UMI combination.

CDR3 length: 11 residues. CDR1 and CDR2 from the germline V gene are LNHDA and SQIVND (reference sequence). With V trimmed by 7 bases and J by 5 bases, 1 base remained unmatched. The TCR comes from a male donor with early-stage non-small cell lung cancer. J is TRBJ2-5 and V is TRBV19, with 7 bases identical to TRBD1. The sample was PBMCs, taken at surgery. The CDR3 region has the DNA TGTGCCAGTACGACAGGGGAGACCCAGTACTTC. Its protein is CASTTGETQYF.